This passage covers 7 T cell receptor beta chains from one sample sequenced in a study of CD8+ T cells in alopecia areata. Treatment noted: oral pan-JAK inhibitor, 5-10 mg twice daily. RNA extraction was followed by reverse transcription into cDNA, which acted as the sequencing template. Some clones are missing from TCRdb's copy, which holds only in-frame ones; the method was immunoSEQ multiplex PCR. The table includes 160,000 or so clones, 50% to 70% detected once. This specimen consisted of CD4+ T cells sorted from blood, obtained at week 4, from a patient treated with tofacitinib. The source is a human donor with alopecia areata.

The J gene is TRBJ2-7, the V gene TRBV29-1; possible D gene TRBD1, 6 bases. This CDR3 region has 13 residues. The germline V gene encodes CDR1 SQVTM and CDR2 ANQGSEA. Trimming cost V 6 bases and J 11 bases, with 23 bases left between them. Here the CDR3 reads CSVATGFGAWEYF. For the CDR3, the DNA is TGCAGCGTCGCGACAGGATTCGGGGCCTGGGAGTACTTC.

This clone was recorded only once. The chain couples TRBV29-1 to TRBJ2-4; D may correspond to TRBD1 or TRBD2 (6 bases each). Germline CDR1 and CDR2: SQVTM and ANQGSEA. The CDR3 runs to 13 residues. V was cut by 7 bases and J by 0 bases, with 10 bases left in between. The CDR3, as DNA: TGCAGCGGGGGGGACACAGCCAAAAACATTCAGTACTTC. Protein product: CSGGDTAKNIQYF.

This clone has a handful of counts. The chain uses TRBV29-1 and TRBJ2-1; the match to TRBD2 covers 7 bases. CDR3 length equals 14 residues. With V trimmed by 2 bases and J by 2 bases, 3 bases remained unmatched. The germline gives CDR1 SQVTM, CDR2 ANQGSEA. Here the CDR3 DNA reads TGCAGCGTTGAATGGGGGGGGACCTACAATGAGCAGTTCTTC. Protein product: CSVEWGGTYNEQFF.

This clone was counted a few times. This chain connects TRBV11-2 to TRBJ1-1; D is uncertain. CDR1 and CDR2 (germline): SGHAT, FQNNGV. Trimming shortened V by 1 base and J by 1 base, and 4 bases separated the two germline ends. This CDR3 has 13 amino acids. This CDR3 is CASSLGRNTEAFF. In DNA form, the CDR3 reads TGTGCCAGCAGCTTAGGCAGGAACACTGAAGCTTTCTTT.

This clone was seen a few times. The CDR3: CSVGGQGAYGYTF. The CDR3 bases are TGCAGCGTCGGCGGACAGGGGGCCTATGGCTACACCTTC. The chain uses TRBV29-1 and TRBJ1-2; 11 bases are shared with TRBD1. The CDR3 runs 13 residues. The V segment lost 6 bases and the J segment 4 bases; nucleotides outside the gene matches: 4. Per the germline V gene, CDR1 is SQVTM and CDR2 is ANQGSEA.

This clone has a count of ten or more. V gene TRBV6-6 combines with J gene TRBJ2-1; TRBD2 matches 7 bases. Germline V lookup: CDR1 MNHNY, CDR2 SVGAGI (reference sequence). J was trimmed by 2 bases and V by 9 bases; bases with no gene match: 7. This CDR3 is built from 14 residues. The CDR3 loop is CASEAGTTYNEQFF. For the CDR3, the DNA is TGTGCCAGTGAAGCGGGGACCACCTACAATGAGCAGTTCTTC.

This clone showed up just a few times. V is TRBV29-1 and J is TRBJ1-1; D perhaps matches TRBD1 (6 bases). This CDR3 is built from 13 residues. CDR1 is SQVTM and CDR2 is ANQGSEA in the germline V gene. The V end lost 5 bases, the J end lost 11 bases, and 21 bases lay between the germline ends. The CDR3 bases are TGCAGCGTTTCCCCGGGACACCCAACGGGGGCTTTCTTT. Protein: CSVSPGHPTGAFF. The full variable domain, with the rest looked up from reference TRBV29-1 and TRBJ1-1, is SAVISQKPSRDICQRGTSLTIQCQVDSQVTMMFWYRQQPGQSLTLIATANQGSEATYESGFVIDKFPISRPNLTFSTLTVSNMSPEDSSIYLCSVSPGHPTGAFFGQGTRLTVV.